These T cell receptor beta chains were read from a single sample in a study of blood T cell repertoires in COVID-19. Clones were sequenced by immunoSEQ multiplex PCR, and TCRdb holds only the in-frame ones, with some missing. This sample has tens of thousands of clones, with under 90% found just once. Input material: peripheral blood. All receptors derive from a man between 65 and 85 years old with acute or convalescent COVID-19. The CDR3 runs from the conserved cysteine through the conserved F or W. D genes are given only for firm matches. Clone size is shown for a subset of rows, as once, few, many or a class of expanded clone.

v_gene	abundance	d_gene	j_gene	CDR3aa	CDR3nt
TRBV5-1	once	NA	TRBJ2-1	CASSLSQFSYNEQFF	TGCGCCAGCAGCTTGTCACAGTTCTCCTACAATGAGCAGTTCTTC
TRBV3-1/TRBV3-2	NA	NA	TRBJ1-5	CASSPGHNQPQHF	TGTGCCAGCAGCCCGGGACACAATCAGCCCCAGCATTTT
TRBV4-1	NA	TRBD1	TRBJ2-5	CASSQDPDRGETQYF	TGCGCCAGCAGCCAAGATCCGGACAGGGGAGAGACCCAGTACTTC
TRBV5-4	once	NA	TRBJ2-2	CASSLDGRNTGELFF	TGTGCCAGCAGCTTGGATGGCAGGAACACCGGGGAGCTGTTTTTT
TRBV7-7	NA	TRBD1	TRBJ2-7	CASSHDRGLTYEQYF	TGTGCCAGCAGCCACGACAGGGGCCTAACCTACGAGCAGTACTTC
TRBV9	NA	NA	TRBJ2-5	CASSPKGGDPETQYF	TGTGCCAGCAGCCCTAAAGGTGGAGACCCGGAGACCCAGTACTTC
TRBV6-5	NA	TRBD1	TRBJ1-2	CASSSRGTGVVGYTF	TGTGCCAGCAGTTCCCGTGGGACAGGGGTTGTCGGCTACACCTTC
TRBV24-1	NA	NA	TRBJ1-3	CATSGSAGAGNTIYF	TGTGCCACCAGTGGTTCTGCAGGGGCTGGAAACACCATATATTTT
TRBV6-6	NA	TRBD1	TRBJ1-6	CASSDGDRAFSPLHF	TGTGCCAGCAGTGACGGGGACAGGGCGTTTTCACCCCTCCACTTT
TRBV29-1	NA	TRBD2	TRBJ2-1	CSVGTSGFNYNEQFF	TGCAGCGTTGGGACTAGCGGGTTCAACTACAATGAGCAGTTCTTC
TRBV7-2	NA	TRBD1	TRBJ2-1	CASSPQGATYNEQFF	TGTGCCAGCAGCCCACAGGGGGCGACCTACAATGAGCAGTTCTTC
TRBV19	once	NA	TRBJ1-6	CASSIPRGGMVGNSPLHF	TGTGCCAGTAGTATCCCGCGAGGGGGAATGGTGGGAAATTCACCCCTCCACTTT
TRBV4-2	NA	TRBD1	TRBJ1-1	CASSQAGQGAPAFF	TGTGCCAGCAGCCAGGCGGGACAGGGGGCGCCGGCTTTCTTT
TRBV11-1	NA	TRBD1	TRBJ1-6	CASSLQQGGNSPLHF	TGTGCCAGCAGCTTACAACAGGGGGGTAATTCACCCCTCCACTTT